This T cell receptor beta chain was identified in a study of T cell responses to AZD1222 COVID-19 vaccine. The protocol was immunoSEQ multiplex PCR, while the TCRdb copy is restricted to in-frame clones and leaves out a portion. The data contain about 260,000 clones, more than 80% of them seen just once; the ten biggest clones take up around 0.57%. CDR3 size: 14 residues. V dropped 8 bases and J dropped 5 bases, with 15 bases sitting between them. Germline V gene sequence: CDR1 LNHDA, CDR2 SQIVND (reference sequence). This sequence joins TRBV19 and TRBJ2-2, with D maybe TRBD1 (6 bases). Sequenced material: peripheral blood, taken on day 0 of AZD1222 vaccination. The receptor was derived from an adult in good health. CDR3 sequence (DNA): TGTGCCAGTTCCCCCGGGACAAGGACCGGGGAGCTGTTTTTT. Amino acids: CASSPGTRTGELFF. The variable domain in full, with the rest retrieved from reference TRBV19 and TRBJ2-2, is DGGITQSPKYLFRKEGQNVTLSCEQNLNHDAMYWYRQDPGQGLRLIYYSQIVNDFQKGDIAEGYSVSREKKESFPLTVTSAQKNPTAFYLCASSPGTRTGELFFGEGSRLTVL.